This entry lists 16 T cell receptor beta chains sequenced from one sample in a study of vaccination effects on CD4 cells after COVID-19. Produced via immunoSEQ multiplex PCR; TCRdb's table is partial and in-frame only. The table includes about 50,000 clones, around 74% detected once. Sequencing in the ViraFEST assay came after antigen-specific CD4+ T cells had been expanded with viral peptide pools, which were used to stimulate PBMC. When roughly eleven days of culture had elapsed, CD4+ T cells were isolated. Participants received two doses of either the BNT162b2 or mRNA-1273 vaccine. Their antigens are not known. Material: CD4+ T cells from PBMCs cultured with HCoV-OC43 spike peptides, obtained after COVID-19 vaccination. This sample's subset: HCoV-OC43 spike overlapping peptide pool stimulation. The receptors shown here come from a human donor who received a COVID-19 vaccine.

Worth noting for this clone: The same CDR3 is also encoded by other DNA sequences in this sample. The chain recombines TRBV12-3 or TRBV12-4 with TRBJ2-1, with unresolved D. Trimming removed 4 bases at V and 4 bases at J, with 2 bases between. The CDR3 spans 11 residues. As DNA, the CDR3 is TGTGCCAGCAGTTCTTACAATGAGCAGTTCTTC. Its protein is CASSSYNEQFF.

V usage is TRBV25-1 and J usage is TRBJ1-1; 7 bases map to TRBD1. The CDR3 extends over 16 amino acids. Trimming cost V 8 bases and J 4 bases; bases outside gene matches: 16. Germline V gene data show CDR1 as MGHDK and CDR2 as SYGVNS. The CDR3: CASGPDTTGFVTEAFF. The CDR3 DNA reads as TGTGCCAGCGGGCCGGACACGACAGGGTTTGTCACTGAAGCTTTCTTT.

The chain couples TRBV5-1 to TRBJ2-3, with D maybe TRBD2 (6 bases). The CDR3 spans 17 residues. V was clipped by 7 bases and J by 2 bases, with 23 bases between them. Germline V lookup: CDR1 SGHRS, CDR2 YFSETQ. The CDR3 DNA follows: TGCGCCAGCCGCCGTTTCATGCGGGGCTTAAACACAGATACGCAGTATTTT. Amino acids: CASRRFMRGLNTDTQYF.

For the CDR3, the DNA is TGTGCCAGCAGTCGGACAGGGGTTGGCAACTATGGCTACACCTTC. Its protein is CASSRTGVGNYGYTF. This chain connects TRBV6-5 to TRBJ1-2, with 9 bases matching TRBD1. The CDR3 covers 15 residues. Germline V gene data show CDR1 as MNHEY and CDR2 as SVGAGI. V shed 5 bases and J 2 bases; nucleotides not matched to a gene: 6.

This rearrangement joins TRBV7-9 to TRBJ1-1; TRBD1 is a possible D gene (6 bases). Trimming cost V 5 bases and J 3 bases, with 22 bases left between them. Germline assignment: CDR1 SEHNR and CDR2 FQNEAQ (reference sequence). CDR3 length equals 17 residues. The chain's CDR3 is CASSPAPAGGLDTEAFF. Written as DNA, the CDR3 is TGTGCCAGCAGCCCCGCCCCCGCCGGGGGCCTTGACACTGAAGCTTTCTTT.

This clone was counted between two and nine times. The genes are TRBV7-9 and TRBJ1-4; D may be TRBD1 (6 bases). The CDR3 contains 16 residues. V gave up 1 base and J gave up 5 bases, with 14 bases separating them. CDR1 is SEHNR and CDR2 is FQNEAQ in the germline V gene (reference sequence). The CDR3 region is CASSLGFRGLNEKLFF. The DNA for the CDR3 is TGTGCCAGCAGCTTAGGTTTCAGGGGATTGAATGAAAAACTGTTTTTT.

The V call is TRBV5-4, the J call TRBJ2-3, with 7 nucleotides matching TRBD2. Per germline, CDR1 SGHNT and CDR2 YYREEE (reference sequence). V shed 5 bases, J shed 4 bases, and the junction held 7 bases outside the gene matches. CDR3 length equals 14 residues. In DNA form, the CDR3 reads TGTGCCAGCAGTCCCGGGACTAAGGCAGATACGCAGTATTTT. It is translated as CASSPGTKADTQYF.

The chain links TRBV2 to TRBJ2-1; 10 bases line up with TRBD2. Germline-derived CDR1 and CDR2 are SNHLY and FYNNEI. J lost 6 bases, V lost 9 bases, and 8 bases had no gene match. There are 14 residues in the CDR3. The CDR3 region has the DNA TGTGCCAGTAAGAAGCGGGGGGGTATCAATGAGCAGTTCTTC. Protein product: CASKKRGGINEQFF.

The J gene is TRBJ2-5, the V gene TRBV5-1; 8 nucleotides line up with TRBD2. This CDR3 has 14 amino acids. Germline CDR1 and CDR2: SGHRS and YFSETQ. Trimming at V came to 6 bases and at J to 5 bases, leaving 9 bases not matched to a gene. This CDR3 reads CASISGESWETQYF. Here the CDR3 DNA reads TGCGCCAGCATTAGCGGGGAGAGTTGGGAGACCCAGTACTTC. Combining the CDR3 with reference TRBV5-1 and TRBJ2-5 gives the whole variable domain KAGVTQTPRYLIKTRGQQVTLSCSPISGHRSVSWYQQTPGQGLQFLFEYFSETQRNKGNFPGRFSGRQFSNSRSEMNVSTLELGDSALYLCASISGESWETQYFGPGTRLLVL.

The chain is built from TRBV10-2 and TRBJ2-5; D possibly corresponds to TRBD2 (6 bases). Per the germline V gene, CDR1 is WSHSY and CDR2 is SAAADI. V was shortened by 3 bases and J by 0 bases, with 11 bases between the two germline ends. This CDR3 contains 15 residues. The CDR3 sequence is CASSDAGWYQETQYF. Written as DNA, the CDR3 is TGCGCCAGCAGTGATGCGGGGTGGTACCAAGAGACCCAGTACTTC.

The CDR3: CASSESELAGGPSSTDTQYF. DNA of the CDR3: TGCGCCAGCAGTGAGTCCGAACTAGCGGGGGGGCCTTCAAGTACAGATACGCAGTATTTT. The rearrangement uses TRBV10-1 and TRBJ2-3; 13 positions agree with TRBD2. V shed 0 bases, J shed 3 bases, and the junction held 12 bases outside the gene matches. From germline, CDR1 is WNHNN and CDR2 SYGVQD (reference sequence). This CDR3 has 20 amino acids.

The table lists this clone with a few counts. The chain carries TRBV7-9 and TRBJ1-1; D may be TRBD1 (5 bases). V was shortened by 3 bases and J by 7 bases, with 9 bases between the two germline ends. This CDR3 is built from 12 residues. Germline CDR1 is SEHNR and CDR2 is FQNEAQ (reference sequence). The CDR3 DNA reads TGTGCCAGCAGCTTCATCGACAGTGAAGCTTTCTTT. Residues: CASSFIDSEAFF.

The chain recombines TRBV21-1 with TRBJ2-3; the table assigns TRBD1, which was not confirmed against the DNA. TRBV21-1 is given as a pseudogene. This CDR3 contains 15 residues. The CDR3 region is CASSKAGQGTDTQYF. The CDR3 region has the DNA TGTGCCAGCAGCAAAGCGGGACAGGGCACAGATACGCAGTATTTT.

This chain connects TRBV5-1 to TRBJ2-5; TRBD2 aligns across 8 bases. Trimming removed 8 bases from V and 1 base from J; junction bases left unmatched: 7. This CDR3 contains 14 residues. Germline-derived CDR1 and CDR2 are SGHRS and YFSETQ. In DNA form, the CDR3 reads TGCGCCAGTGAACGGGGGGGCGGCCAAGAGACCCAGTACTTC. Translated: CASERGGGQETQYF.

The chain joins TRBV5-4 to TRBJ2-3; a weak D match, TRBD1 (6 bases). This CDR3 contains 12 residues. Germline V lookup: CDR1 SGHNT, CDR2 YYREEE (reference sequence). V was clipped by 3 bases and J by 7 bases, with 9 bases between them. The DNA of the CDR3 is TGTGCCAGCAGCTCCGACAGGAATACGCAGTATTTT. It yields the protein CASSSDRNTQYF.

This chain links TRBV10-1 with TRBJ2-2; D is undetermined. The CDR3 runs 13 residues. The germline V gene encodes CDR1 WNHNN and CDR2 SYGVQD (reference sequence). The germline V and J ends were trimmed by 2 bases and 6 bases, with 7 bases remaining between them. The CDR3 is CASSEIGAGELFF. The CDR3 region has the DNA TGCGCCAGCAGTGAGATTGGTGCCGGGGAGCTGTTTTTT.